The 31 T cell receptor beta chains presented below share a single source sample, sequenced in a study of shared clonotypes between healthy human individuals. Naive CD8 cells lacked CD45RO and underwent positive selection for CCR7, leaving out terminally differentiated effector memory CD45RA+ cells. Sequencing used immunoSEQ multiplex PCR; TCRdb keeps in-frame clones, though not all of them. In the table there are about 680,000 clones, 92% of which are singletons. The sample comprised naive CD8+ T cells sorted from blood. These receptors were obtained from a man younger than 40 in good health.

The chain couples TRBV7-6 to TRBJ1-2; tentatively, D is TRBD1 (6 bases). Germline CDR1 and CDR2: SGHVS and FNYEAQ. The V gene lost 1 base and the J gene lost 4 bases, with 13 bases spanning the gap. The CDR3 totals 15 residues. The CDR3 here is CASSLELGGFYGYTF. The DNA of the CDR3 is TGTGCCAGCAGCTTAGAACTTGGGGGCTTCTATGGCTACACCTTC.

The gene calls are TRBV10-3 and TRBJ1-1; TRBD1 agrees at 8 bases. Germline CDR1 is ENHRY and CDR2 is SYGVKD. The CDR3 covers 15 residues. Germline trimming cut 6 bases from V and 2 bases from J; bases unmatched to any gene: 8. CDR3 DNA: TGTGCCATCAGCGGACAGGGAGGATTAAACACTGAAGCTTTCTTT. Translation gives CAISGQGGLNTEAFF.

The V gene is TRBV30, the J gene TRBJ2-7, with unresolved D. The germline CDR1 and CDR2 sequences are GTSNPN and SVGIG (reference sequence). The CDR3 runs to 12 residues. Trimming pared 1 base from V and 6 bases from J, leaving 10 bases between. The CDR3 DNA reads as TGTGCCTGGAGTGCTATGGGTGGCGAGCAGTACTTC. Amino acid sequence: CAWSAMGGEQYF.

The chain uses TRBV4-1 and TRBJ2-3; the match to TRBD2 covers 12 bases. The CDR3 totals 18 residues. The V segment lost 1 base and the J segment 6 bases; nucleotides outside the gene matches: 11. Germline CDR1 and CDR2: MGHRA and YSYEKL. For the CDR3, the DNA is TGCGCCAGCAGCCAAGCGGTGGGACTAGCGGGTATGCTGGATACGCAGTATTTT. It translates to CASSQAVGLAGMLDTQYF.

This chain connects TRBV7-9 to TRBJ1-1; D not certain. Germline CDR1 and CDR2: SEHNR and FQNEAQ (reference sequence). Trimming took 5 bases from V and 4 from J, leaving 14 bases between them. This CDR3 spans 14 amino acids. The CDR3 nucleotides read TGTGCCAGCAGCCCAACCCTACTGGGCACTGAAGCTTTCTTT. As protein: CASSPTLLGTEAFF.

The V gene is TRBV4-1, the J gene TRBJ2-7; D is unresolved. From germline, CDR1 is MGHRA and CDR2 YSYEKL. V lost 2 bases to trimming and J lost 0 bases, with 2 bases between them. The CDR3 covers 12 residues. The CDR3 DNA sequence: TGCGCCAGCAGCCAACACTCCTACGAGCAGTACTTC. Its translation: CASSQHSYEQYF.

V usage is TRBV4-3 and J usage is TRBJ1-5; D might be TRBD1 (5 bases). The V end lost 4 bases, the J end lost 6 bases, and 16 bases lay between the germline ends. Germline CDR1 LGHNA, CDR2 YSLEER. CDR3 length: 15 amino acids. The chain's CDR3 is CASSLTRGVGQPQHF. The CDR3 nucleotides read TGCGCCAGCAGCCTAACGCGAGGGGTAGGTCAGCCCCAGCATTTT.

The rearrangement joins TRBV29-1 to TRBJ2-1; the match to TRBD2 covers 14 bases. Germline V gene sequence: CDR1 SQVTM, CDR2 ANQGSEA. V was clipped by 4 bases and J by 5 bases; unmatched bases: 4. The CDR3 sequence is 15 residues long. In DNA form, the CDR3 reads TGCAGCGTTGGGGGACTAGCGGGAGTGCACAATGAGCAGTTCTTC. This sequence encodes CSVGGLAGVHNEQFF.

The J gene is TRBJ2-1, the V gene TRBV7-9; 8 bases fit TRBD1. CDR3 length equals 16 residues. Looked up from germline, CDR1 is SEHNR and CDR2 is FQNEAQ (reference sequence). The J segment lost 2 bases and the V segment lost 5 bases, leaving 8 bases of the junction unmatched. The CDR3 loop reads CASSPPDRVTYNEQFF. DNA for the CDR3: TGTGCCAGCAGCCCTCCGGACAGGGTGACCTACAATGAGCAGTTCTTC.

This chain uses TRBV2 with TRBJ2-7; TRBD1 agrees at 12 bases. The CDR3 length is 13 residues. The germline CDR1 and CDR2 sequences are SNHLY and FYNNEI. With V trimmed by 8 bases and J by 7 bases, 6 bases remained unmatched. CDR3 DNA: TGTGCCAGCTTGGGACAGGGGGCGAGTGAGCAGTACTTC. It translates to CASLGQGASEQYF.

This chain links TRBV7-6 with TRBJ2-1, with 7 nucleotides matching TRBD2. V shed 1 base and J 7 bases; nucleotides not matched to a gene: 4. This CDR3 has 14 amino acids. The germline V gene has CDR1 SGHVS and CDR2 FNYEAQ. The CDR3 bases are TGTGCCAGCAGCTTAGGCGGGAGTGTGAATGAGCAGTTCTTC. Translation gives CASSLGGSVNEQFF.

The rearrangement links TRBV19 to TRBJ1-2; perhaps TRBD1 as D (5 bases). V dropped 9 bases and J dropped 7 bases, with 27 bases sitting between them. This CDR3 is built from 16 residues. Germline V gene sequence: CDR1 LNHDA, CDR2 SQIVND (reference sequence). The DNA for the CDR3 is TGTGCCAGCCTCTTCGGGGCAGCCGGGGATAAAGGTGGCTACACCTTC. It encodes CASLFGAAGDKGGYTF.

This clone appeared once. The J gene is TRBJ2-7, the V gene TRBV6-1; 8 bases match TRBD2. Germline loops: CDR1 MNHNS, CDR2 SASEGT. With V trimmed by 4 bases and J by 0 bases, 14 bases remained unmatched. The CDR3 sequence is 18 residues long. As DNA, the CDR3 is TGTGCCAGCAGTGCGAATTTTCTTAGCGGGGAACTCTCCTACGAGCAGTACTTC. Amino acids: CASSANFLSGELSYEQYF.

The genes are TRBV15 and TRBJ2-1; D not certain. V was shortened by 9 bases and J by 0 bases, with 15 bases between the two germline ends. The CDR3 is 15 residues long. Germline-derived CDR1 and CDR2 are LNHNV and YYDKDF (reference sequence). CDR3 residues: CATYGVLDSYNEQFF. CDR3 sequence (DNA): TGTGCCACTTATGGGGTTCTCGACTCCTACAATGAGCAGTTCTTC.

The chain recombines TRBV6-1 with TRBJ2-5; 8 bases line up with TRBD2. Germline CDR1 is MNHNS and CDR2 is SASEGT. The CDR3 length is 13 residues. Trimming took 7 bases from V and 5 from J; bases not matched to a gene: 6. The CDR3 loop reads CASMGLVGETQYF. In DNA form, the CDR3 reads TGTGCCAGCATGGGACTAGTTGGGGAGACCCAGTACTTC.

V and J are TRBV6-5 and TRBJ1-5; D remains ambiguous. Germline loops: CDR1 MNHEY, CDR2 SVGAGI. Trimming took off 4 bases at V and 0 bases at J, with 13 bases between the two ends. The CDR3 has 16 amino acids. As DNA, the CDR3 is TGTGCCAGCAGTTCCGGAGACTGGTATAGCAATCAGCCCCAGCATTTT. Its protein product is CASSSGDWYSNQPQHF.

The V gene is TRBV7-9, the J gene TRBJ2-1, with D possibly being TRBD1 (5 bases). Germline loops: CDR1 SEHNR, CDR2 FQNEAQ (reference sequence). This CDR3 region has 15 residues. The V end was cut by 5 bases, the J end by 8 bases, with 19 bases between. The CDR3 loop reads CASSPGLIRADEQFF. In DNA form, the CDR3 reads TGTGCCAGCAGCCCCGGGCTAATCAGGGCCGATGAGCAGTTCTTC. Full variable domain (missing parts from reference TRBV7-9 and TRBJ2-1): DTGVSQNPRHKITKRGQNVTFRCDPISEHNRLYWYRQTLGQGPEFLTYFQNEAQLEKSRLLSDRFSAERPKGSFSTLEIQRTEQGDSAMYLCASSPGLIRADEQFFGPGTRLTVL.

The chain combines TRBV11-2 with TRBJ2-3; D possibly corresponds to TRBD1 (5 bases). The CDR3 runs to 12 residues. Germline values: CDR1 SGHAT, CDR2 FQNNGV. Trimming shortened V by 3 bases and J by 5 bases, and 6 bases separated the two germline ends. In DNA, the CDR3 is TGTGCCAGCAGCTTCAGGGAAGATACGCAGTATTTT. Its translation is CASSFREDTQYF.

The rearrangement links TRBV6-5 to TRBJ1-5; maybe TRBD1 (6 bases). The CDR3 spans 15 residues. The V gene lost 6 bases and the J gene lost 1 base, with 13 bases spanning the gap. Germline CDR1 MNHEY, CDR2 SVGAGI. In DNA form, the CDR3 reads TGTGCCAGCAGCCCCACAGGGAGAAGCAATCAGCCCCAGCATTTT. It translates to CASSPTGRSNQPQHF.

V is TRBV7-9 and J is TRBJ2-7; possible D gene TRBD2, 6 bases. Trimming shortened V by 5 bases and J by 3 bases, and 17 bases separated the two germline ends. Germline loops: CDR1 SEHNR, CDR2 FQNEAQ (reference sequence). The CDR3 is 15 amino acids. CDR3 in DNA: TGTGCCAGCAGCGTAGAGATAGCGGTACTCTACGAGCAGTACTTC. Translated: CASSVEIAVLYEQYF.

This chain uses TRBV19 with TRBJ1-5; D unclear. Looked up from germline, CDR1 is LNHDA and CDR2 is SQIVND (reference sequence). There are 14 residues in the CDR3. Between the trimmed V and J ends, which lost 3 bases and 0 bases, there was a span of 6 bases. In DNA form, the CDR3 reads TGTGCCAGTAGTATGAGATATAGCAATCAGCCCCAGCATTTT. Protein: CASSMRYSNQPQHF.

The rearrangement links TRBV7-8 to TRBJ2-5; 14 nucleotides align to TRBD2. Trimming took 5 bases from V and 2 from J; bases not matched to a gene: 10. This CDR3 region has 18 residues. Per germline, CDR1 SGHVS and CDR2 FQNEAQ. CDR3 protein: CASSLLLGLAGGQETQYF. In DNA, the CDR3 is TGTGCCAGCAGCCTGCTCCTCGGACTAGCGGGAGGTCAAGAGACCCAGTACTTC.

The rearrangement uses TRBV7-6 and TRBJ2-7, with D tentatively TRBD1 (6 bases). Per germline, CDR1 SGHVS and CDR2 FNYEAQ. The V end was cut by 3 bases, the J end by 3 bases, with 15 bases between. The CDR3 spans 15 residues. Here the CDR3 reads CASSFRGNKVYEQYF. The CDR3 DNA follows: TGTGCCAGCAGCTTCAGGGGTAATAAGGTCTACGAGCAGTACTTC.

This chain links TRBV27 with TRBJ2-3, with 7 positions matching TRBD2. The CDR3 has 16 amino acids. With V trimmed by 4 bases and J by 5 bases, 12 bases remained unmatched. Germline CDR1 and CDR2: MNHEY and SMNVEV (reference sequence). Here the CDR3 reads CASSSRIAAGVDTQYF. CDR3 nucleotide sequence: TGTGCCAGCAGTTCGAGGATAGCGGCGGGGGTAGATACGCAGTATTTT.

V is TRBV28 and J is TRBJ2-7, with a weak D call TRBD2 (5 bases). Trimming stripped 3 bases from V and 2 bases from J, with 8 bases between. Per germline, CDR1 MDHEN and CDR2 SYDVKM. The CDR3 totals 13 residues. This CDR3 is CASSFGRAYEQYF. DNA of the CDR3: TGTGCCAGCAGTTTCGGGCGGGCCTACGAGCAGTACTTC.

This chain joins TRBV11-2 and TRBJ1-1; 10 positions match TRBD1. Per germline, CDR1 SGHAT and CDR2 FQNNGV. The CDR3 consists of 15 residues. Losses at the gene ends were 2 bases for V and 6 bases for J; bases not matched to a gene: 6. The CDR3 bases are TGTGCCAGCAGCTTACAAGACAGGGGGCTTGCTGAAGCTTTCTTT. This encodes CASSLQDRGLAEAFF.

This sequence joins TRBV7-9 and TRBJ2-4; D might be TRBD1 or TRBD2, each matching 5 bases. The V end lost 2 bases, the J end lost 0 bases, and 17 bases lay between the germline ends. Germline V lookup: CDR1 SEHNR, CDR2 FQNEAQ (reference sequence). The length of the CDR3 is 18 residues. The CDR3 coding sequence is TGTGCCAGCAGCTTACTGGGACCTGCCGCCGCAGCCAAAAACATTCAGTACTTC. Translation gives CASSLLGPAAAAKNIQYF.

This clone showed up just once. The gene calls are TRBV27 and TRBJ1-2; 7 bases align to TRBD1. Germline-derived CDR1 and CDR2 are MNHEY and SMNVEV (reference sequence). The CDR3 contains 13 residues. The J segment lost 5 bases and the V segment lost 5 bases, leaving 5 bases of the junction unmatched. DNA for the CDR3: TGTGCCAGCAGTAACAGGGGCGGATATGGCTACACCTTC. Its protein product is CASSNRGGYGYTF.

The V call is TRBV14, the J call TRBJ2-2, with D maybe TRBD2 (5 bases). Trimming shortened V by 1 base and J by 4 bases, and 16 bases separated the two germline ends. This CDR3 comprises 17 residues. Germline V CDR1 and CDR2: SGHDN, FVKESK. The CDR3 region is CASSQAWVASSTGELFF. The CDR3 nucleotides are TGTGCCAGCAGCCAAGCATGGGTAGCGTCAAGCACCGGGGAGCTGTTTTTT.

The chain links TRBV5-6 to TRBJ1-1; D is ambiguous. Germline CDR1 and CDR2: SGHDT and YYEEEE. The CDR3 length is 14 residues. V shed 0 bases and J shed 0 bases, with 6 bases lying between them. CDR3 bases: TGTGCCAGCAGCTTGGGGCCGTTGAACACTGAAGCTTTCTTT. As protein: CASSLGPLNTEAFF.

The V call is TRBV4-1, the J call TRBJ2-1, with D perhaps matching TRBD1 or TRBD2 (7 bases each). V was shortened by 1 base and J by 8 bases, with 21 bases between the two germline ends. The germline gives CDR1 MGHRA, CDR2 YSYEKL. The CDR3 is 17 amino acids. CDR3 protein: CASSQGGRGLAIDEQFF. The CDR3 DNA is TGCGCCAGCAGCCAAGGGGGGAGGGGGCTAGCGATCGATGAGCAGTTCTTC.